This T cell receptor (beta chain) was obtained from a study of blood T cell repertoires in COVID-19. Across the study: Whether acute or convalescent, the COVID-19 samples came from the United States, Italy and Spain. Sample material is recorded as cDNA or gDNA derived from T cells, B-cell-depleted T cells, or PBMCs.

Seattle's enrolled individuals joined amid active infection and were then monitored longitudinally. Source study methods: Using reference gene primer amplification, nucleated cell counts were estimated. Sequencing used immunoSEQ multiplex PCR; TCRdb keeps in-frame clones, though not all of them. V and J calls and clone size come straight from that table; D and trimming were deduced from the DNA. The table includes 55,000 to 75,000 clones, about 80% detected once. The receptor was derived from a man older than 75 with COVID-19, enrolled during active disease. Sequencing used peripheral blood.

The CDR3 here is CASSTRTGYMNTEAFF. For the CDR3, the DNA is TGTGCCAGCAGCACTCGGACAGGGTACATGAACACTGAAGCTTTCTTT. The chain has TRBV21-1 and TRBJ1-1; TRBD1 is taken as the D call from the table, unchecked against the DNA. TRBV21-1 is a pseudogene segment. There are 16 residues in the CDR3.